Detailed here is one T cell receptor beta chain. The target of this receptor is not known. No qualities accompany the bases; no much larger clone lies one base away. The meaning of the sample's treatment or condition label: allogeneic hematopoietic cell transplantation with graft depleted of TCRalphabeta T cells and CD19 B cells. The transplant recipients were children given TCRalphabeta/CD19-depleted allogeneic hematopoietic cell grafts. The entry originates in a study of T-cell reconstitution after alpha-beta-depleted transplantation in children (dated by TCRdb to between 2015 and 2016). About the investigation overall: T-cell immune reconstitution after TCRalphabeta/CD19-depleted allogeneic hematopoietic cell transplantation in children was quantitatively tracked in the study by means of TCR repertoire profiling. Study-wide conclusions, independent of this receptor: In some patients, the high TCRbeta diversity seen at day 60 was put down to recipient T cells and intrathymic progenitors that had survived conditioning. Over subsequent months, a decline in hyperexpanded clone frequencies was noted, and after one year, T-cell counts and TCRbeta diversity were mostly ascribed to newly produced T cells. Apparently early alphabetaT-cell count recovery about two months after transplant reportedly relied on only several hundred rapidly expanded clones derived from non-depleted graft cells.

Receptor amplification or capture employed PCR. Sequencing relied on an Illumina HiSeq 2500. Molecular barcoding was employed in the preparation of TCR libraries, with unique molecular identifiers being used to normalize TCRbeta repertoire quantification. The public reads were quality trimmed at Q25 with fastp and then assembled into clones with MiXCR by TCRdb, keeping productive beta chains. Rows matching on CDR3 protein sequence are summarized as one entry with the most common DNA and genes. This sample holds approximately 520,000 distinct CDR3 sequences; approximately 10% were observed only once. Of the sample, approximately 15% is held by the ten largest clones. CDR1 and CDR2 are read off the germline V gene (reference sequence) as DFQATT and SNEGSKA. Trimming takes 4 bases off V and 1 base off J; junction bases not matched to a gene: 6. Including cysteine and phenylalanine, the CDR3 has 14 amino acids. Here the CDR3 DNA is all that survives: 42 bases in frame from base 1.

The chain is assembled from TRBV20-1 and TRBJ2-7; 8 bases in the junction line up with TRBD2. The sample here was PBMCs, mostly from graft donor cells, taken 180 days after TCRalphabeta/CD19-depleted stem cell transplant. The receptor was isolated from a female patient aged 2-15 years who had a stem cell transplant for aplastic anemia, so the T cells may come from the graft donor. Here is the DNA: TGCAGTGCTACTGGACTAGCCCTATCCTACGAGCAGTACTTC. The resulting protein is CSATGLALSYEQYF.